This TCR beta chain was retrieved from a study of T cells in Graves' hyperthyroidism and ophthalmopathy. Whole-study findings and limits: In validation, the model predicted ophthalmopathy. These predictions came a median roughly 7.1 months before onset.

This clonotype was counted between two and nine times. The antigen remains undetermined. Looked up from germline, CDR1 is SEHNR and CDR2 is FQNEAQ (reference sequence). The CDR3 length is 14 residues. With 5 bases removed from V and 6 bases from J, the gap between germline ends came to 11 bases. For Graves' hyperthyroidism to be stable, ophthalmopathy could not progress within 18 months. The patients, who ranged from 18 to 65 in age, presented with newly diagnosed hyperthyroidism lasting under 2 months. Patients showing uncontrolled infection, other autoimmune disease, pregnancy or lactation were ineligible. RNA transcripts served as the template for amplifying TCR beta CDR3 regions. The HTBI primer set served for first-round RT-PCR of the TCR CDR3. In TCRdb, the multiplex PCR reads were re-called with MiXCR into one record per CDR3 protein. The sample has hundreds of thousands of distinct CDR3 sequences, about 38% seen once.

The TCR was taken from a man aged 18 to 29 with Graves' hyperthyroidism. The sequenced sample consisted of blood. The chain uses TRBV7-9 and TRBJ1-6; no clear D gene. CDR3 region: CASSQVEPNSPLHF. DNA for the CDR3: TGTGCCAGCAGCCAAGTTGAACCTAATTCACCCCTCCACTTT.